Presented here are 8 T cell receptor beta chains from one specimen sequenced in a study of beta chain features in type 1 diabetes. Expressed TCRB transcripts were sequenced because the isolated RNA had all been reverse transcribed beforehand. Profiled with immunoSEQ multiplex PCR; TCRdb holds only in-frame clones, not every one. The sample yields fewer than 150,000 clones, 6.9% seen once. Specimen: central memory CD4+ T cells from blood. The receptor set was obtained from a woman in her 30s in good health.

CDR3 sequence: CASFEGGNEKLFF. In DNA, the CDR3 is TGTGCCAGCTTCGAGGGAGGGAATGAAAAACTGTTTTTT. This sequence joins TRBV28 and TRBJ1-4; D not resolved. This CDR3 is 13 amino acids long. V dropped 8 bases and J dropped 5 bases, with 12 bases sitting between them. Germline V gives CDR1 MDHEN, CDR2 SYDVKM.

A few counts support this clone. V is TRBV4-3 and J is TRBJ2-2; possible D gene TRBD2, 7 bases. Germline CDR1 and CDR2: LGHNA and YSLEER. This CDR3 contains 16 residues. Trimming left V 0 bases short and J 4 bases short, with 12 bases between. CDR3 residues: CASSQDARGGTGELFF. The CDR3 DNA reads TGCGCCAGCAGCCAAGATGCGAGGGGGGGCACCGGGGAGCTGTTTTTT.

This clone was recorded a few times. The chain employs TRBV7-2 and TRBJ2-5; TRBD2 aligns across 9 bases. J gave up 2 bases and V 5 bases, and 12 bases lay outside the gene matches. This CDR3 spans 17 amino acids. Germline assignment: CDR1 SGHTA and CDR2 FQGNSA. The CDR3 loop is CASSHSRRGRAQETQYF. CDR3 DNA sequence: TGTGCCAGCAGCCACTCCCGCCGCGGGAGGGCTCAAGAGACCCAGTACTTC.

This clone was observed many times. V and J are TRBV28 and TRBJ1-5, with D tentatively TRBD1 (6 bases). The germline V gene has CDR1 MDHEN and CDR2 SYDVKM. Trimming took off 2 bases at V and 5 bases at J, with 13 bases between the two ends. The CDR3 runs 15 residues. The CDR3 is CASSLGGGLYQPQHF. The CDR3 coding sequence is TGTGCCAGCAGTTTAGGGGGGGGCTTGTATCAGCCCCAGCATTTT.

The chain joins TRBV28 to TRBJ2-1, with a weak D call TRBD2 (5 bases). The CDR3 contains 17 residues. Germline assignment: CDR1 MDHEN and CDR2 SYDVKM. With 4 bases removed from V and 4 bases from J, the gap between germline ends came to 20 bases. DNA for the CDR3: TGTGCCAGCAGTTCGAACCTAGCACGCGGAAAATACAATGAGCAGTTCTTC. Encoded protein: CASSSNLARGKYNEQFF.

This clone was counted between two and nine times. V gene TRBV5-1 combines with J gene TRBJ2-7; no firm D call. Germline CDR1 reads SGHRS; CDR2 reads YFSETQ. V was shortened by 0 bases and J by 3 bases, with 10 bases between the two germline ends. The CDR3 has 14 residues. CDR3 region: CASSLELGYYEQYF. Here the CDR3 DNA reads TGCGCCAGCAGCTTGGAATTGGGCTACTACGAGCAGTACTTC. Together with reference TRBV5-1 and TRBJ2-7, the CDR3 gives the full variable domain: KAGVTQTPRYLIKTRGQQVTLSCSPISGHRSVSWYQQTPGQGLQFLFEYFSETQRNKGNFPGRFSGRQFSNSRSEMNVSTLELGDSALYLCASSLELGYYEQYFGPGTRLTVT.

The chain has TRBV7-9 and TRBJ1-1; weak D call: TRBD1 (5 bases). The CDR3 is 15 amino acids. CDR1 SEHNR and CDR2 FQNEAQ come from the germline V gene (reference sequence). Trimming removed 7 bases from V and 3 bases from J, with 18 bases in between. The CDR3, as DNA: TGTGCCAGCATCCTGTCGCAGGGAGGGGACACTGAAGCTTTCTTT. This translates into CASILSQGGDTEAFF.

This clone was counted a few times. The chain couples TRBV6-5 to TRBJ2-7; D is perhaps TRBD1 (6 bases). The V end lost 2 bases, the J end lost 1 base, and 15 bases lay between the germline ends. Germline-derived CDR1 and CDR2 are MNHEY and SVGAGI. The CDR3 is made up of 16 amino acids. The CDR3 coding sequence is TGTGCCAGCAGTTACGCAGGGGCAGGGTTGTCCTACGAGCAGTACTTC. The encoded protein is CASSYAGAGLSYEQYF.